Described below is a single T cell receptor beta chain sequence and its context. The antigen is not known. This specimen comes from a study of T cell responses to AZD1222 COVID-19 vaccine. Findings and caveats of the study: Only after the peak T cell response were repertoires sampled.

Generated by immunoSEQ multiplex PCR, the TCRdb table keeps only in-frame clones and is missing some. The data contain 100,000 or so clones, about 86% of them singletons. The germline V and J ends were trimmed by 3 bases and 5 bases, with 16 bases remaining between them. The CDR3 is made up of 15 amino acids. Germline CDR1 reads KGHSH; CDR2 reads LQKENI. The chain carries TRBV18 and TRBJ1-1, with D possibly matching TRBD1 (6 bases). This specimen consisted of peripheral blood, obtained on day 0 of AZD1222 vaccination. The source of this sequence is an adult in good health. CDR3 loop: CASSPSEGVGTEAFF. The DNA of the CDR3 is TGTGCCAGCTCACCTTCAGAGGGGGTCGGGACTGAAGCTTTCTTT.